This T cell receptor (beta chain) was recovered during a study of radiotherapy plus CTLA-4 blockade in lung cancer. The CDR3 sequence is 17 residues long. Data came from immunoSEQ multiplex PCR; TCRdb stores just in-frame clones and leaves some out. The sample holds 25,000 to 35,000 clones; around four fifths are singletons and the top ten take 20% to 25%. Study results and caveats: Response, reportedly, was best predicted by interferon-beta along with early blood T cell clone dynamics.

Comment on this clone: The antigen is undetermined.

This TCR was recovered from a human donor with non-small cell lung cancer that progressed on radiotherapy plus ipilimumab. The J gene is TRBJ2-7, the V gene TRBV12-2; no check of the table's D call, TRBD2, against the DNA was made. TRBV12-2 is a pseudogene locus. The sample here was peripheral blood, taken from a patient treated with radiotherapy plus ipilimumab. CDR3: CASRLVWLAGGLGEQYF. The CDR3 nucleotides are TGTGCAAGTCGCTTAGTTTGGTTAGCGGGGGGGCTCGGCGAGCAGTACTTC.